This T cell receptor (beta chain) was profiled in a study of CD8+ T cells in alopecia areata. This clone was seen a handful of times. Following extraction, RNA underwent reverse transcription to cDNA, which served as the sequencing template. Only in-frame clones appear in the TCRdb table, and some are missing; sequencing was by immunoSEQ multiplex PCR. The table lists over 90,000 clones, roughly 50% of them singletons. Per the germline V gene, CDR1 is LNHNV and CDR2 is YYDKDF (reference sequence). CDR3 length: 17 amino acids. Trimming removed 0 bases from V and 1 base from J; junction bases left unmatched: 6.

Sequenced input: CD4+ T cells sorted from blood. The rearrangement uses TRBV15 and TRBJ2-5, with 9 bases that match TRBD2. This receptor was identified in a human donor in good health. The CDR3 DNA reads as TGTGCCACCAGCAGAGATATGCTAGCGGGGATCCAAGAGACCCAGTACTTC. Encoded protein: CATSRDMLAGIQETQYF.